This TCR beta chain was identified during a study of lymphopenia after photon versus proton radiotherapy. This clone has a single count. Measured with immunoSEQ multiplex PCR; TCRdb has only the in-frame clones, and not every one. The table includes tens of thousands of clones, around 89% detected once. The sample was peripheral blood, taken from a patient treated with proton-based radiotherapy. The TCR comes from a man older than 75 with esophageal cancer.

CDR3 DNA: TGTGCCAGCAGTGCCGGGGACAGGGGGCCTGGCTACACCTTC. Protein sequence: CASSAGDRGPGYTF. This chain connects TRBV6-6 to TRBJ1-2; 12 bases line up with TRBD1. CDR1 is MNHNY, CDR2 SVGAGI, per germline (reference sequence). The CDR3 is 14 amino acids. J was trimmed by 7 bases and V by 5 bases; bases with no gene match: 5.